This entry concerns a single T cell receptor beta chain. Its antigen is not known. Possible read error: a much larger clone is one base away. Time point of the sample: longitudinal time-point 2. The CDR3 is 14 residues long. Germline-derived CDR1 and CDR2 are SGHDT and YYEEEE. These data are taken from a study of neurological immune-mediated disorders. Notes on the study in general: Association of the multiple sclerosis repertoire cluster with clinical or MRI features was not observed for any feature. The repertoires of 18 of 34 multiple sclerosis patients were placed by phylogenetic grouping in a single related-CDR3 cluster, which may be a signature. No CDR3 amino acid sequences recurred among expanded clones across subjects, suggesting private repertoires in all groups.

Every sequencing run drew on 15-18 subjects and yielded over 190 million TCR-beta sequences. TCRdb used MiXCR to reprocess the 5' RACE reads, holding one entry per CDR3 protein. The sample yields 65,000 to 85,000 distinct CDR3 sequences, 5.8% seen once. The chain uses TRBV5-6 and TRBJ1-6; D may be TRBD1 (5 bases). The origin of this receptor is a woman aged 60-70 years with multiple sclerosis. Material for sequencing was PBMCs. The CDR3 region is CASSTGGRNSHLHF. CDR3 nucleotide sequence: TGTGCCAGCAGCACCGGGGGGAGGAATTCACACCTCCACTTT.